The entry that follows covers one TCR beta chain sequence. This entry is derived from a study of control samples from healthy donors and cancer patients. Germline CDR1 SGHAT, CDR2 FQNNGV. The CDR3 runs to 14 residues. V lost 1 base to trimming and J lost 6 bases, with 10 bases between them. Method: immunoSEQ multiplex PCR; TCRdb's copy keeps in-frame clones and lacks some. This sample has some 150,000 clones, with around 91% found just once. The sequenced material came from blood. The sequence came from a woman under 40 in good health. The chain recombines TRBV11-2 with TRBJ2-1; D is perhaps TRBD2 (6 bases). The chain's CDR3 is CASSLGKAGNEQFF. The DNA of the CDR3 is TGTGCCAGCAGCTTAGGGAAAGCGGGCAATGAGCAGTTCTTC. The entire variable domain, with the rest obtained from reference TRBV11-2 and TRBJ2-1, is as follows: EAGVAQSPRYKIIEKRQSVAFWCNPISGHATLYWYQQILGQGPKLLIQFQNNGVVDDSQLPKDRFSAERLKGVDSTLKIQPAKLEDSAVYLCASSLGKAGNEQFFGPGTRLTVL.